The 17 T cell receptor beta chains below were found in one sample sequenced in a study of T cells expressing NK-cell markers. TCRdb reworked the 5' RACE reads into one entry per CDR3 protein, no DNA. This repertoire includes about 160,000 distinct CDR3 sequences. The source material was blood T cells: a sorted CD56 or NKG2C T cell subset, CD4+ or CD8+ T cells, or bulk PBMC T cells (not recorded which). These receptors came from a man between 18 and 69 years old in good health.

The chain recombines TRBV7-9 with TRBJ1-5; no DNA is available, so the TRBD1 call from TCRdb remains unchecked. Germline CDR1 SEHNR, CDR2 FQNEAQ (reference sequence). The CDR3 has 15 amino acids. The CDR3 protein is CASSTIGQGHQPQHF.

This chain joins TRBV3-1 and TRBJ2-6; as DNA is missing, the TRBD2 call by TCRdb cannot be tested. CDR1 and CDR2 from the germline V gene are LGHDT and YNNKEL (reference sequence). This CDR3 region has 19 residues. The CDR3 spells CASSQDLTEANSGANVLTF.

The chain combines TRBV7-9 with TRBJ2-3; TCRdb's D call, TRBD2, is unchecked because there is no DNA. Germline V lookup: CDR1 SEHNR, CDR2 FQNEAQ (reference sequence). This CDR3 has 16 residues. CDR3 sequence reads: CASSSISGLVLDTQYF.

CDR3 sequence: CASSQGLGANEQFF. This chain connects TRBV9 to TRBJ2-1; no DNA is available, so the TRBD1 call from TCRdb remains unchecked. This CDR3 region has 14 residues. Germline assignment: CDR1 SGDLS and CDR2 YYNGEE.

The chain couples TRBV19 to TRBJ1-5; TCRdb reports TRBD1, a call that lacks DNA to check it against. CDR3 length equals 13 residues. Germline CDR1 LNHDA, CDR2 SQIVND (reference sequence). The CDR3 loop is CATNGGGELLLHF.

The chain uses TRBV5-8 and TRBJ2-5; TCRdb gives TRBD2 as the D gene, but with no DNA this cannot be confirmed. Germline CDR1 and CDR2: SGHTS and YDEGEE. This CDR3 has 16 residues. The CDR3 protein is CASSSYPGGLAETQYF.

This chain uses TRBV28 with TRBJ2-7; TCRdb's assignment of TRBD2 cannot be checked, as there is no DNA. The CDR3 extends over 15 amino acids. The germline V gene encodes CDR1 MDHEN and CDR2 SYDVKM. This chain's CDR3 is CASSKAGGHSYEQYF.

The chain recombines TRBV27 with TRBJ1-1; the D call from TCRdb, TRBD1, cannot be confirmed without DNA. Germline values: CDR1 MNHEY, CDR2 SMNVEV (reference sequence). The CDR3 extends over 14 amino acids. CDR3: CASSLSRGPTEAFF.

The V call is TRBV4-1, the J call TRBJ2-1; TCRdb reports TRBD1, a call that lacks DNA to check it against. Germline loops: CDR1 MGHRA, CDR2 YSYEKL. This CDR3 is built from 16 residues. The CDR3 here is CASSQDTGGGLVEQFF.

The V gene is TRBV27, the J gene TRBJ2-1. This CDR3 spans 13 amino acids. From germline, CDR1 is MNHEY and CDR2 SMNVEV (reference sequence). The chain's CDR3 is CASSLNSYNEQFF.

The rearrangement uses TRBV6-2 or TRBV6-3 and TRBJ2-3; the TCRdb D gene call, TRBD2, has no DNA to confirm it. Germline V CDR1 and CDR2: MNHEY, SVGEGT. The CDR3 loop spans 15 amino acids. CDR3 amino acids: CASSYSPNGVGTQYF.

The chain carries TRBV24-1 and TRBJ1-1; there is no DNA to check the TCRdb D call of TRBD1. CDR1 is KGHDR and CDR2 is SFDVKD in the germline V gene. This CDR3 is 19 amino acids long. CDR3 protein: CATSGSPAQGTYMNTEAFF.

This sequence joins TRBV11-2 and TRBJ2-3; TCRdb selects TRBD1, and the lack of DNA leaves this call unchecked. The CDR3 has 15 residues. The germline CDR1 and CDR2 sequences are SGHAT and FQNNGV. The CDR3 sequence: CASSFGQGSTDTQYF.

V gene TRBV19 combines with J gene TRBJ2-5; the TCRdb D gene call, TRBD2, has no DNA to confirm it. This CDR3 spans 15 amino acids. Germline V lookup: CDR1 LNHDA, CDR2 SQIVND (reference sequence). The CDR3: CASTATSGGMETQYF.

The chain carries TRBV4-1 and TRBJ2-7; absent DNA, TCRdb's TRBD1 call cannot be checked. Germline V gives CDR1 MGHRA, CDR2 YSYEKL. The CDR3 runs 17 residues. CDR3 protein: CASSHKEGTGGSYEQYF.

The rearrangement joins TRBV5-4 to TRBJ2-7; TCRdb proposes TRBD1, but this gene call is untestable without DNA. CDR1 SGHNT and CDR2 YYREEE come from the germline V gene (reference sequence). The CDR3 is made up of 15 amino acids. Here the CDR3 reads CASSSGGQGLYEQYF.

V is TRBV27 and J is TRBJ1-1; the D call of TRBD1 rests on TCRdb alone, since no DNA is present to check it. The CDR3 runs 15 residues. Germline V gene sequence: CDR1 MNHEY, CDR2 SMNVEV (reference sequence). CDR3 region: CASSLLGQGLTEAFF.